This TCR beta chain is drawn from a study of T cells after yellow fever vaccination. Across the whole study: Fractions low in cell number were prepared with SMART-Seq v4 Ultra Low Input.

Study-wide results and caveats: The booster saw the reappearance of most primary-vaccination clones (around 96% CD4, about 85% CD8). Secondary responses were weaker yet peaked faster, day 5 versus 15.

They built TCR cDNA with 5'RACE template switching, a step that put in a universal primer site and UMIs. TCRdb reprocessed the 5' RACE reads via MiXCR and lists one record per CDR3 protein. This table has 300,000 to 400,000 distinct CDR3 sequences, 8.7% appearing once. J lost 0 bases, V lost 0 bases, and 6 bases had no gene match. The CDR3 contains 19 residues. The germline V gene has CDR1 SGHRS and CDR2 YFSETQ. Concerning this clonotype: Its antigen remains unknown.

The specimen was PBMCs, collected on the day of the first yellow fever vaccination. The TCR originated in a young man who received the YFV17D yellow fever vaccine. This rearrangement joins TRBV5-1 to TRBJ2-1; 13 positions match TRBD2. CDR3 sequence (DNA): TGCGCCAGCAGCTTGGGATTTACTAGCGGGGGGGGCTCCTACAATGAGCAGTTCTTC. Its translation is CASSLGFTSGGGSYNEQFF.